Listed below are T cell receptor beta chains from one sample, sequenced in a study of blood T cells in healthy people across ages. From the 5' RACE reads, TCRdb called clonotypes with MiXCR, one entry per CDR3 protein. The table lists about a million distinct CDR3 sequences, about 53% of them singletons, with about a fifth in the top ten. The specimen sequenced was blood. These receptors were taken from a woman between 55 and 75 years old in good health. Each CDR3 is given with its conserved first and last residue. A D gene is named only where the DNA matches it firmly. A clone size is listed for some rows: how often the clone was seen (once, few, many), or a class if it is expanded.

TRBV12-3/TRBV12-4,14,TRBJ2-5,.,.,CASRPLRSSYVQYF,TGTGCCAGCAGGCCTCTCCGGAGCTCCTACGTGCAGTACTTC
TRBV7-9,13,TRBJ2-1,.,.,CASGGSRDNKQFF,TGTGCCAGCGGCGGTTCCAGGGACAATAAGCAGTTCTTC
TRBV7-2,12,TRBJ1-2,.,.,CASSSRTSSYTF,TGTGCCAGCAGCTCCCGGACCTCGAGCTACACCTTC
TRBV4-3,16,TRBJ2-2,.,.,CASGPQLTVNTGELFF,TGCGCCAGCGGCCCACAACTAACAGTTAACACCGGGGAGCTGTTTTTT
TRBV12-3/TRBV12-4,12,TRBJ2-1,.,.,CASSLATRKQFF,TGTGCCAGCAGTTTAGCAACTAGAAAGCAGTTCTTC
TRBV4-1,15,TRBJ2-7,.,few,CASSQTDSISYEQYF,TGCGCCAGCAGCCAGACGGACAGTATCTCCTACGAGCAGTACTTC
TRBV7-2,15,TRBJ2-5,.,few,CASSLMIGGQETQYF,TGTGCCAGCAGCTTAATGATAGGGGGCCAAGAGACCCAGTACTTC
TRBV2,15,TRBJ2-5,.,.,CASSTGQGWVETQYF,TGTGCCAGCAGTACGGGGCAGGGGTGGGTAGAGACCCAGTACTTC
TRBV7-8,15,TRBJ2-4,.,few,CASSPTGQVKNIQYF,TGTGCCAGCAGTCCCACCGGACAAGTCAAAAACATTCAGTACTTC
TRBV20-1,13,TRBJ1-6,.,few,CSATPGGNSPLHF,TGCAGTGCTACTCCCGGAGGAAACTCACCCCTCCACTTT
TRBV12-3/TRBV12-4,14,TRBJ2-7,TRBD1,.,CASKRQGSSYEQYF,TGTGCCAGCAAAAGACAGGGGAGCTCCTACGAGCAGTACTTC
TRBV25-1,11,TRBJ1-2,.,.,CATTPGAGYTF,TGTGCCACCACACCTGGAGCTGGCTACACCTTC
TRBV7-8,17,TRBJ2-6,.,.,CASSSLLSRSGANVLTF,TGTGCCAGCAGCAGTCTCCTGAGTAGATCTGGGGCCAACGTCCTGACTTTC
TRBV29-1,14,TRBJ2-1,.,.,CSVEQSLSGVKQFF,TGCAGCGTTGAACAGTCCTTATCGGGAGTTAAGCAGTTCTTC
TRBV5-1,16,TRBJ2-1,.,.,CASSFGVGGRVDEQFF,TGCGCCAGCAGCTTCGGCGTGGGGGGCAGGGTCGATGAGCAGTTCTTC
TRBV9,15,TRBJ2-2,TRBD2,.,CASSVNLAGYGELFF,TGTGCCAGCAGCGTAAATCTAGCGGGATACGGGGAGCTGTTTTTT
TRBV30,13,TRBJ1-4,.,.,CASPGGGDVKLFF,TGTGCCTCCCCGGGGGGCGGGGACGTAAAACTGTTTTTT
TRBV4-1,17,TRBJ2-3,.,.,CASRLSGTRGNTDTQYF,TGCGCCAGCAGGCTATCTGGGACCCGGGGAAACACAGATACGCAGTATTTT
TRBV5-1,15,TRBJ1-2,.,.,CASSLQGYSNYGYTF,TGCGCCAGCAGCTTACAGGGATACTCTAACTATGGCTACACCTTC
TRBV29-1,14,TRBJ2-3,.,few,CSVVGRHHTDTQYF,TGCAGCGTTGTTGGGAGGCATCACACAGATACGCAGTATTTT
TRBV7-6,15,TRBJ1-1,TRBD1,.,CASSLEQGPNTEAFF,TGTGCCAGCAGCTTAGAACAGGGGCCGAACACTGAAGCTTTCTTT
TRBV28,16,TRBJ2-4,TRBD2,.,CASRTQTTSGKNIQYF,TGTGCCAGCAGGACACAAACAACTAGCGGTAAAAACATTCAGTACTTC
TRBV4-3,15,TRBJ2-5,.,.,CASSQVVYGVGAQYF,TGCGCCAGCAGCCAAGTTGTATACGGGGTTGGGGCCCAGTACTTC
TRBV7-9,16,TRBJ2-1,.,.,CASSFSPSASHNEQFF,TGTGCCAGCAGCTTTTCGCCTAGCGCCAGCCACAATGAGCAGTTCTTC
TRBV7-9,13,TRBJ2-5,TRBD1,.,CASSLVDRGVEYF,TGTGCCAGCAGCTTAGTGGACAGGGGGGTTGAGTACTTC
TRBV7-3,16,TRBJ2-2,TRBD2,few,CASSLNSGSRTGELFF,TGTGCCAGCAGCTTGAATAGCGGGAGTCGCACCGGGGAGCTGTTTTTT
TRBV5-1,14,TRBJ2-7,.,.,CASSFLYVSYEQYF,TGCGCCAGCAGCTTCCTCTATGTAAGCTACGAGCAGTACTTC
TRBV12-3/TRBV12-4,14,TRBJ2-5,.,.,CAGIPPPGRETQYF,TGTGCCGGAATACCACCGCCAGGGAGAGAGACCCAGTACTTC
TRBV27,16,TRBJ1-6,TRBD1,.,CASSRPPGQVNSPLHF,TGTGCCAGCAGCAGACCCCCTGGACAGGTTAATTCACCCCTCCACTTT
TRBV7-2,15,TRBJ2-7,.,many,CASSAGQLSSYEQYF,TGTGCCAGCAGCGCGGGACAGCTAAGCTCCTACGAGCAGTACTTC
TRBV3-1,15,TRBJ2-7,.,few,CASSSHYDISYEQYF,TGTGCCAGCAGCTCTCACTATGACATCTCCTACGAGCAGTACTTC
TRBV7-2,14,TRBJ2-3,.,once,CASSLAVRPDTQYF,TGTGCCAGCAGCTTAGCCGTCAGGCCAGATACGCAGTATTTT
TRBV6-2/TRBV6-3,17,TRBJ2-5,.,once,CASSYGAAHVTQETQYF,TGTGCCAGCAGTTACGGGGCGGCACACGTAACACAAGAGACCCAGTACTTC
TRBV7-9,16,TRBJ2-3,.,.,CASSLTRRDGSGTQYF,TGCGCCAGCAGCTTAACTCGGCGGGACGGTTCGGGTACGCAGTATTTT
TRBV4-1,15,TRBJ2-7,.,.,CASSQNRGLPYEQYF,TGCGCCAGCAGCCAAAATCGGGGTCTCCCCTACGAGCAGTACTTC